This is a list of T cell receptor beta chains from one sample in a study of shared clonotypes between healthy human individuals. Clones were read by immunoSEQ multiplex PCR, and TCRdb kept only the in-frame ones, dropping some. The table lists about 2.3 million clones, over 90% of them singletons. The sample taken for sequencing was naive CD4+ T cells from PBMCs. The receptor source for this set is a man aged 18 to 29 in good health. Some clones in this sample may be carry-over from other donors' samples. Each CDR3 is given with its conserved first and last residue.

V gene	CDR3 protein
TRBV20-1	CSVGKETQYF
TRBV4-1	CASSQGLAGNNEQFF
TRBV9	CASSPQIGPYNEQFF
TRBV7-3	CASILWGEEPICHNQPQHF
TRBV18	CASSSGTWGTEAFF
TRBV5-1	CASIPDLNTGELFF
TRBV15	CATSREIFSRGTAYEQYF
TRBV28	CASRLNGGRVYGYTF
TRBV18	CATLGRGASEAFF
TRBV20-1	CSARGPLEAFF
TRBV11-2	CASSLELSPVTQYF
TRBV19	CASSEQHQPQHF
TRBV28	CASSIGVSNQPQHF
TRBV7-2	CASSLGMAGELFF
TRBV7-2	CASSLELADGELFF
TRBV7-2	CASSLWGGNEQFF
TRBV28	CASSPHGGSNNEQFF
TRBV10-3	CAISDRTSGEVGQYF
TRBV25-1	CASKKGTGDNSPLHF
TRBV5-1	CASSFDTDTEAFF
TRBV5-1	CASSFRVAGVVGTEAFF
TRBV29-1	CSVQTGANGYTF
TRBV30	CAWKQGSYSNQPQHF
TRBV14	CASSTDRVRGYTF
TRBV4-2	CASSRKSTSGPGTRTYEQYF
TRBV5-4	CASSARSGSQQETQYF
TRBV11-2	CASSLLANTGELFF
TRBV7-3	CASSLGLAGFTDTQYF
TRBV5-1	CASSLPLAGARPYEQYF
TRBV7-2	CASSLAGRLPYNEQFF